The present entry profiles one T cell receptor beta chain with its context. The data originate from a study of blood T cell repertoires in COVID-19. The CDR3 runs to 15 residues. Germline values: CDR1 ENHRY, CDR2 SYGVKD. J was trimmed by 8 bases and V by 6 bases; bases with no gene match: 14. This table comes from immunoSEQ multiplex PCR, and its TCRdb copy is limited to in-frame clones, with some not included. The data show some 160,000 clones, 88% seen once. The clonotype was recovered from a man aged 50 to 60 who had recovered from COVID-19. This chain connects TRBV10-3 to TRBJ1-2, with 8 bases fitting TRBD1. Sequencing input: peripheral blood. Written as DNA, the CDR3 is TGTGCCATCAGGCCGGGGGCAGGGGGCTCGTGGGGCTACACCTTC. Amino acid sequence: CAIRPGAGGSWGYTF.